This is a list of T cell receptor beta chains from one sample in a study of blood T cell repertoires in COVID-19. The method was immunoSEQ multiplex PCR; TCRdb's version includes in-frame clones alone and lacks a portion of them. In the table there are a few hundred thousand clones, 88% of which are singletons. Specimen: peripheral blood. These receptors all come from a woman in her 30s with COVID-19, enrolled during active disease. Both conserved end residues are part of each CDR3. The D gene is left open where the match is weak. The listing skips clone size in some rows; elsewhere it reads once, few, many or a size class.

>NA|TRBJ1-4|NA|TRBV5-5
TGTGCCAGCAGCTTGGCCAGGGGCGCCGGGACTAATGAAAAACTGTTTTTT
CASSLARGAGTNEKLFF
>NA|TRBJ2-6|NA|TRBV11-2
TGTGCCAGCAGCCCAAGACTGACTGTAATTTCTGGGGCCAACGTCCTGACTTTC
CASSPRLTVISGANVLTF
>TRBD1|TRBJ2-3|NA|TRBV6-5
TGTGCCAGCAGTCTGTGGACAGGCACAGAAGATACGCAGTATTTT
CASSLWTGTEDTQYF
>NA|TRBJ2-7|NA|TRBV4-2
TGTGCCAGCAGCCAAGTCACTTCTACCTACGAGCAGTACTTC
CASSQVTSTYEQYF
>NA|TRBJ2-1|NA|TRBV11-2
TGTGCCAGCAGCTTACTGGGAGGGGGGTACAATGAGCAGTTCTTC
CASSLLGGGYNEQFF
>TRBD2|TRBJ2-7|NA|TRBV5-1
TGCGCCAGCAGCTCAGTGGCGGGAGGGAACGAGCAGTACTTC
CASSSVAGGNEQYF
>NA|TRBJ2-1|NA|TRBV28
TGTGCCAGCAGCTTCCGGGATCGGGACTGGTACAATGAGCAGTTCTTC
CASSFRDRDWYNEQFF
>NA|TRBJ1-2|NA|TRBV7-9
TGTGCCAGCAGCACACTCGCAGGTGTTCCCTATGGCTACACCTTC
CASSTLAGVPYGYTF
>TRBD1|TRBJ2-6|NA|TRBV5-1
TGCGCCAGTGGGGGCGGGACAGGACCCTCTGGGGCCAACGTCCTGACTTTC
CASGGGTGPSGANVLTF
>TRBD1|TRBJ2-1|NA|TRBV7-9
TGTGCCAGCGGCGGACAGGACAATGAGCAGTTCTTC
CASGGQDNEQFF
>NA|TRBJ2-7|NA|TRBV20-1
TGCAGTGCTAGTGGGGGAGCTTACGAGCAGTACTTC
CSASGGAYEQYF
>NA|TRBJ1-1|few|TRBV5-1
TGCGCCAGCAGCTTTGGAGAAATGAACACTGAAGCTTTCTTT
CASSFGEMNTEAFF
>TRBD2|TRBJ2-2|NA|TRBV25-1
TGTGCCAGCAGTGAATCCAGCGGGAGGGCCATCGGGGAGCTGTTTTTT
CASSESSGRAIGELFF
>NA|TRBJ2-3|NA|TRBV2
TGTGCCAGCAGTGACGACAGCTCTAGCACAGATACGCAGTATTTT
CASSDDSSSTDTQYF
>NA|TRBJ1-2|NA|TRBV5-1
TGCGCCAGCAGCTTGGGGGGGCGCGGCTATGGCTACACCTTC
CASSLGGRGYGYTF
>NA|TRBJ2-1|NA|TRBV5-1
TGCGCCAGCAGCTTGGCAAATGAGCAGTTCTTC
CASSLANEQFF
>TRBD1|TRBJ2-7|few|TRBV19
TGTGCCAGTAGCAATGAAAACAGGGGGACCTACGAGCAGTACTTC
CASSNENRGTYEQYF
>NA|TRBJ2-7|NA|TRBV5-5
TGTGCCAGCAACGGGTTCTCCTACGAGCAGTACTTC
CASNGFSYEQYF
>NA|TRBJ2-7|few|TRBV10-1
TGCGCCAGCAGTGACTCTACGGGCGAGCAGTACTTC
CASSDSTGEQYF
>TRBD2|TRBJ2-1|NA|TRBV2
TGTGCCAGCAGTGAAGGCGGGAGCTCCTACAATGAGCAGTTCTTC
CASSEGGSSYNEQFF
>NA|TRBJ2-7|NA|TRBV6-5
TGTGCCAGCAGTAAGACGGGAACCTACGAGCAGTACTTC
CASSKTGTYEQYF
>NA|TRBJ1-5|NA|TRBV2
TGTGCCAGCAGTGTGACGGGGGGGAATCAGCCCCAGCATTTT
CASSVTGGNQPQHF
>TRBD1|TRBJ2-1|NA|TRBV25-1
TGTGCCAGCAGTGTCCGGGACAGGGACAGCAATGAGCAGTTCTTC
CASSVRDRDSNEQFF
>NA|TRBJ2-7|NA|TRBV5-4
TGTGCCAGCAGCTTGAACCAGGGCTACGAGCAGTACTTC
CASSLNQGYEQYF
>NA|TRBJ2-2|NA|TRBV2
TGTGCCAGCACTCTACTAGCCGCCGGGGAGCTGTTTTTT
CASTLLAAGELFF
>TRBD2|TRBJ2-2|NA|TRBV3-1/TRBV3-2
TGTGCCAGCAGCGTTTATGGGACTAGCGGGAAATACGGGGAGCTGTTTTTT
CASSVYGTSGKYGELFF
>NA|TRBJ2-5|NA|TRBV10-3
TGTGCCATCAGTGAGTCGACGGGGGGCATGGAGACCCAGTACTTC
CAISESTGGMETQYF
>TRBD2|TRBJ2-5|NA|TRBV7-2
TGTGCCAGCAGCTTGGGACTAGCGGTCGGAGAGACCCAGTACTTC
CASSLGLAVGETQYF
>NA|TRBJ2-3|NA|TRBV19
TGTGCCAGTAGGTTCGGTACAGATACGCAGTATTTT
CASRFGTDTQYF
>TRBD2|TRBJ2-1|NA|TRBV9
TGTGCCAGCAGCGTTAGACTAGCGGGAGTATATGAGCAGTTCTTC
CASSVRLAGVYEQFF
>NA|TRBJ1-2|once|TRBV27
TGTGCCAGCAGTTTATCGTCGGTTTATGGCTACACCTTC
CASSLSSVYGYTF
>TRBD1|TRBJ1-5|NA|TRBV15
TGTGCCACCAGCAGAGGGGACAGTTTCAATCAGCCCCAGCATTTT
CATSRGDSFNQPQHF
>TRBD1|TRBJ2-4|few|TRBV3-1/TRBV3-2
TGTGCCAGCAGCCCTGACAGGGGTCAAAACATTCAGTACTTC
CASSPDRGQNIQYF
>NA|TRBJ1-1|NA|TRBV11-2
TGTGCCAGCAGCGAGAGTGGGAACACTGAAGCTTTCTTT
CASSESGNTEAFF
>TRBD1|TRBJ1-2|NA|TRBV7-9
TGTGCCGGCAGGGACAGCTTTGTACAAGGCTACACCTTC
CAGRDSFVQGYTF
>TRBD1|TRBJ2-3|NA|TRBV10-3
TGTGCCATCGGGGGGACAGGGGCTGTTCCAGATACGCAGTATTTT
CAIGGTGAVPDTQYF
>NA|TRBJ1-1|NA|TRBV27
TGTGCCAGCAGCATCACCAGGGAGAACACTGAAGCTTTCTTT
CASSITRENTEAFF
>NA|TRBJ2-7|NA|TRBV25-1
TGTGCCAGCACGCCAAGGGGGACAACACGGGAGCAGTACTTC
CASTPRGTTREQYF
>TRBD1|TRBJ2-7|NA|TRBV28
TGTGCCAGCAAAAAGCCGGGACAGGGGAAGCACGAGCAGTACTTC
CASKKPGQGKHEQYF
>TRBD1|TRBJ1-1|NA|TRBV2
TGTGCCAGCAGTTCCGACCCAGGGGGCGCTTTCTTT
CASSSDPGGAFF
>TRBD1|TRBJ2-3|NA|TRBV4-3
TGCGCCAGCAGCCTCCAGGGGGCGGGTAGCACAGATACGCAGTATTTT
CASSLQGAGSTDTQYF
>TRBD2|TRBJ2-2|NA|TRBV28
TGTGCCAGCAGTCCCACTAGCGGAAACACCGGGGAGCTGTTTTTT
CASSPTSGNTGELFF